Each of the 31 T cell receptor beta chains below was sequenced from the same sample in a study of beta chain features in type 1 diabetes. The antigens of these receptors remain unknown. Study observations and caveats: Moderately but significantly shorter TCRB CDR3s were found in Type 1 diabetes patients in all four CD4+ subsets.

Every isolated RNA sample was fully reverse transcribed, so sequencing captured expressed TCRB transcripts. Assay used: immunoSEQ multiplex PCR; TCRdb lists only in-frame clones, some missing. The sample shows under 850,000 clones, roughly 13% of them seen only once. Sequenced input: naive CD4+ T cells from blood. These receptors were obtained from a man aged 18 to 35 with type 1 diabetes.

The chain links TRBV6-6 to TRBJ1-3; D not resolved. Trimming shortened V by 0 bases and J by 4 bases, and 4 bases separated the two germline ends. CDR3 length: 13 residues. Germline loops: CDR1 MNHNY, CDR2 SVGAGI (reference sequence). CDR3 sequence (DNA): TGTGCCAGCAGTTACTCATTCGGAAACACCATATATTTT. As protein: CASSYSFGNTIYF.

The V and J genes are TRBV13 and TRBJ1-1, with D perhaps TRBD1 (6 bases). From germline, CDR1 is PRHDT and CDR2 FYEKMQ (reference sequence). This CDR3 is built from 13 residues. V lost 5 bases, J lost 6 bases, and 13 bases lay in between. CDR3 nucleotide sequence: TGTGCCAGCAGCAGAACGGGGGGGCCTGAAGCTTTCTTT. This translates into CASSRTGGPEAFF.

The chain uses TRBV18 and TRBJ2-7; 7 nucleotides match TRBD1. V dropped 6 bases and J dropped 2; count of bases not matched to a gene: 4. Germline lookup yields CDR1 KGHSH and CDR2 LQKENI. The CDR3 has 13 residues. The CDR3 nucleotides are TGTGCCAGCTCCTTCGGGACAGCCTACGAGCAGTACTTC. Its translation is CASSFGTAYEQYF.

This clone was seen a handful of times. This chain uses TRBV5-1 with TRBJ2-1, with D possibly matching TRBD1 (7 bases). CDR1 and CDR2 (germline): SGHRS, YFSETQ. V lost 0 bases, J lost 12 bases, and 25 bases lay in between. CDR3 size: 17 residues. CDR3 DNA: TGCGCCAGCAGCTTGGCCTTGGTCCAAACCAGGGGGGTCGTGCAGTTCTTC. Its translation is CASSLALVQTRGVVQFF. The full variable domain, rest sourced from reference TRBV5-1 and TRBJ2-1, is KAGVTQTPRYLIKTRGQQVTLSCSPISGHRSVSWYQQTPGQGLQFLFEYFSETQRNKGNFPGRFSGRQFSNSRSEMNVSTLELGDSALYLCASSLALVQTRGVVQFFGPGTRLTVL.

This chain uses TRBV30 with TRBJ1-2; no firm D call. Trimming left V 1 base short and J 4 bases short, with 13 bases between. The CDR3 spans 14 residues. Germline V CDR1 and CDR2: GTSNPN, SVGIG (reference sequence). The CDR3 loop reads CAWSGGYSAYGYTF. DNA for the CDR3: TGTGCCTGGAGTGGCGGTTACAGCGCCTATGGCTACACCTTC.

This clone was counted between two and nine times. V is TRBV30 and J is TRBJ2-7, with a weak D call TRBD2 (7 bases). Germline CDR1 and CDR2: GTSNPN and SVGIG (reference sequence). The V end was cut by 0 bases, the J end by 4 bases, with 16 bases between. This CDR3 comprises 15 residues. The CDR3 DNA sequence: TGTGCCTGGAGTGTACAGGGCGGGGGCCAATACGAGCAGTACTTC. This sequence encodes CAWSVQGGGQYEQYF.

The V and J genes are TRBV7-9 and TRBJ2-3; no clear D gene. Germline values: CDR1 SEHNR, CDR2 FQNEAQ (reference sequence). The CDR3 runs to 13 residues. Deletions cut 3 bases from V and 2 bases from J, with 6 bases between. The CDR3 DNA follows: TGTGCCAGCAGCTTCTTTTCCACAGATACGCAGTATTTT. As protein: CASSFFSTDTQYF.

This CDR3 is CAITSWVNTEAFF. CDR3 bases: TGTGCCATCACCTCCTGGGTGAACACTGAAGCTTTCTTT. The chain couples TRBV2 to TRBJ1-1, with no clear D. V lost 10 bases and J lost 0, with 12 bases in between. This CDR3 spans 13 amino acids. Germline CDR1 is SNHLY and CDR2 is FYNNEI.

The chain carries TRBV4-2 and TRBJ2-3, with 7 bases fitting TRBD2. The CDR3 is 17 residues long. V dropped 0 bases and J dropped 2; count of bases not matched to a gene: 8. Germline loops: CDR1 LGHNA, CDR2 YNFKEQ. In nucleotides, the CDR3 is TGTGCCAGCAGCCAAGATCAGGCGGGAGCCATCACAGATACGCAGTATTTT. Translation: CASSQDQAGAITDTQYF.

This clone was observed a few times. V and J are TRBV7-9 and TRBJ2-1; D perhaps matches TRBD1 (6 bases). This CDR3 contains 16 residues. In germline, CDR1 is SEHNR, CDR2 FQNEAQ (reference sequence). Trimming stripped 0 bases from V and 7 bases from J, with 16 bases between. CDR3 protein: CASSLAGALTRNEQFF. The CDR3 bases are TGTGCCAGCAGCTTAGCGGGGGCCCTAACACGGAATGAGCAGTTCTTC.

This clone was observed a few times. V usage is TRBV6-5 and J usage is TRBJ2-1, with D perhaps TRBD1 or TRBD2 (6 bases each). The germline CDR1 and CDR2 sequences are MNHEY and SVGAGI. Deletions cut 6 bases from V and 4 bases from J, with 10 bases between. The CDR3 extends over 13 amino acids. The CDR3 DNA is TGTGCCAGCAGGGAGGGGGGATACAATGAGCAGTTCTTC. This translates into CASREGGYNEQFF.

The chain has TRBV7-6 and TRBJ2-6; no reliable D call. V shed 0 bases and J shed 0 bases, with 6 bases lying between them. The CDR3 has 16 residues. CDR1 is SGHVS and CDR2 is FNYEAQ in the germline V gene. The CDR3 bases are TGTGCCAGCAGCTTAGCGTCGAGCTCTGGGGCCAACGTCCTGACTTTC. Its protein product is CASSLASSSGANVLTF.

The CDR3 sequence: CASSLDLGPDTQYF. Written as DNA, the CDR3 is TGTGCCAGCAGCTTGGATCTGGGCCCAGATACGCAGTATTTT. The rearrangement joins TRBV5-6 to TRBJ2-3; D not resolved. The CDR3 runs 14 residues. V was trimmed by 0 bases and J by 4 bases, leaving 9 bases between them. Germline values: CDR1 SGHDT, CDR2 YYEEEE.

This clone was counted only a few times. The chain uses TRBV6-1 and TRBJ1-1; 8 nucleotides align to TRBD1. Germline assignment: CDR1 MNHNS and CDR2 SASEGT. The CDR3 runs 13 residues. Unmatched junction bases numbered 6, after V lost 5 bases and J lost 7 bases. This CDR3 is CASSLRGQVEAFF. CDR3 nucleotides: TGTGCCAGCAGTCTGAGGGGACAGGTTGAAGCTTTCTTT.

The chain carries TRBV7-2 and TRBJ2-7; TRBD1 agrees at 8 bases. CDR3 length: 15 amino acids. Germline CDR1 is SGHTA and CDR2 is FQGNSA. Germline trimming cut 0 bases from V and 0 bases from J; bases unmatched to any gene: 1. The CDR3 sequence is CASSLAGQGSYEQYF. CDR3 nucleotide sequence: TGTGCCAGCAGCTTAGCCGGACAGGGCTCCTACGAGCAGTACTTC. Based on the CDR3 plus reference TRBV7-2 and TRBJ2-7, the full variable domain is GAGVSQSPSNKVTEKGKDVELRCDPISGHTALYWYRQSLGQGLEFLIYFQGNSAPDKSGLPSDRFSAERTGGSVSTLTIQRTQQEDSAVYLCASSLAGQGSYEQYFGPGTRLTVT.

This clone was observed a handful of times. CDR3 DNA: TGTGCCAGCAGCTTTGCTGGGTTAAATGAAAAACTGTTTTTT. Amino acid sequence: CASSFAGLNEKLFF. The chain couples TRBV11-2 to TRBJ1-4; no firm D call. The CDR3 is 14 amino acids. V was pared by 3 bases and J by 5 bases, with 10 bases between. CDR1 and CDR2 (germline): SGHAT, FQNNGV.

V and J are TRBV5-4 and TRBJ1-2, with 8 nucleotides matching TRBD1. Trimming cost V 2 bases and J 7 bases; bases outside gene matches: 7. Per germline, CDR1 SGHNT and CDR2 YYREEE (reference sequence). The CDR3 is made up of 14 amino acids. The chain's CDR3 is CASSLDRGVSGYTF. The CDR3 nucleotides read TGTGCCAGCAGCTTAGACAGGGGAGTAAGTGGCTACACCTTC.

This sequence joins TRBV5-4 and TRBJ1-4; the match to TRBD1 covers 8 bases. The trim removed 5 bases at V and 7 bases at J, leaving 7 bases unmatched. The CDR3 sequence is 14 residues long. Looked up from germline, CDR1 is SGHNT and CDR2 is YYREEE (reference sequence). The CDR3 sequence: CASRDGQGSEKLFF. Here the CDR3 DNA reads TGTGCCAGCAGGGACGGACAGGGAAGTGAAAAACTGTTTTTT.

The CDR3, as DNA: TGTGCCAGTAGTAGTACAGGGCGCTCCTACGAGCAGTACTTC. It translates to CASSSTGRSYEQYF. This chain uses TRBV19 with TRBJ2-7; weak D call: TRBD1 (6 bases). The V gene lost 4 bases and the J gene lost 0 bases, with 10 bases spanning the gap. Germline CDR1 LNHDA, CDR2 SQIVND (reference sequence). This CDR3 region has 14 residues. Full variable domain (remainder filled in from reference TRBV19 and TRBJ2-7): DGGITQSPKYLFRKEGQNVTLSCEQNLNHDAMYWYRQDPGQGLRLIYYSQIVNDFQKGDIAEGYSVSREKKESFPLTVTSAQKNPTAFYLCASSSTGRSYEQYFGPGTRLTVT.

The rearrangement uses TRBV11-2 and TRBJ1-1; TRBD1 matches 8 bases. Germline V gene data show CDR1 as SGHAT and CDR2 as FQNNGV. Trimming removed 2 bases from V and 7 bases from J; junction bases left unmatched: 15. The CDR3 is 17 amino acids. CDR3 in amino acids: CASSLSIPLAGGSEAFF. The CDR3 nucleotides read TGTGCCAGCAGCTTAAGCATCCCTCTTGCAGGGGGCAGTGAAGCTTTCTTT.

The chain couples TRBV6-6 to TRBJ1-1, with D perhaps matching TRBD1 (6 bases). Germline CDR1 and CDR2: MNHNY and SVGAGI (reference sequence). The CDR3 sequence is 12 residues long. The V gene lost 11 bases and the J gene lost 5 bases, with 15 bases spanning the gap. For the CDR3, the DNA is TGTGCCGGGTCAAACAGGGTAACTGAAGCTTTCTTT. Its protein product is CAGSNRVTEAFF.

J is TRBJ2-1 and V is TRBV18; TRBD1 agrees at 9 bases. The CDR3 runs 15 residues. Germline-derived CDR1 and CDR2 are KGHSH and LQKENI. V gave up 5 bases and J gave up 4 bases; unmatched junction bases: 6. The CDR3 loop is CASSRTGAEYNEQFF. In DNA form, the CDR3 reads TGTGCCAGCTCAAGGACAGGGGCGGAATACAATGAGCAGTTCTTC.

The genes are TRBV6-5 and TRBJ2-7; tentative D call: TRBD1 (6 bases). The CDR3 sequence is 12 residues long. V gave up 6 bases and J gave up 7 bases, with 13 bases separating them. Germline CDR1 reads MNHEY; CDR2 reads SVGAGI. In DNA, the CDR3 is TGTGCCAGCAGACAGGGAGTAGGGGAGCAGTACTTC. Protein product: CASRQGVGEQYF.

This clone was detected a few times. The chain combines TRBV12-5 with TRBJ1-2; D uncertain. This CDR3 comprises 14 residues. V was cut by 6 bases and J by 6 bases, with 17 bases left in between. Germline CDR1 and CDR2: LGHNT and FRNRAP. CDR3 sequence (DNA): TGTGCTAGTGGATTCCGCCCAGTAGGACATGGCTACACCTTC. Its translation is CASGFRPVGHGYTF.

The J gene is TRBJ1-5, the V gene TRBV9; no firm D call. Trimming removed 4 bases from V and 6 bases from J, with 17 bases in between. Germline CDR1 is SGDLS and CDR2 is YYNGEE. This CDR3 spans 15 amino acids. CDR3 residues: CASSLKEVGFQPQHF. The CDR3 region has the DNA TGTGCCAGCAGCCTCAAAGAGGTGGGATTTCAGCCCCAGCATTTT.

This clone was seen more than once but under ten times. The chain carries TRBV28 and TRBJ1-2, with unresolved D. Looked up from germline, CDR1 is MDHEN and CDR2 is SYDVKM. The CDR3 spans 14 residues. V dropped 4 bases and J dropped 4 bases, with 13 bases sitting between them. In nucleotides, the CDR3 is TGTGCCAGCAGTTCCCCTCCAGGAACCTATGGCTACACCTTC. It specifies CASSSPPGTYGYTF.

V and J are TRBV28 and TRBJ2-1; perhaps TRBD2 as D (5 bases). The CDR3 extends over 15 amino acids. Germline-derived CDR1 and CDR2 are MDHEN and SYDVKM. The V gene lost 2 bases and the J gene lost 3 bases, with 11 bases spanning the gap. The CDR3 loop reads CASSLARVRYNEQFF. For the CDR3, the DNA is TGTGCCAGCAGTTTAGCGAGGGTCCGCTACAATGAGCAGTTCTTC.

This chain uses TRBV30 with TRBJ2-5; D not resolved. The ends were cut back, 0 bases at V and 1 base at J, with 12 bases in the middle. Germline loops: CDR1 GTSNPN, CDR2 SVGIG (reference sequence). This CDR3 region has 15 residues. DNA of the CDR3: TGTGCCTGGAGTGTACCCCTCTTAGGCCAAGAGACCCAGTACTTC. This gives the protein CAWSVPLLGQETQYF.

The chain employs TRBV29-1 and TRBJ1-5; 9 bases are a match to TRBD1. Germline V lookup: CDR1 SQVTM, CDR2 ANQGSEA. CDR3 length equals 13 residues. The junction had 7 bases not matched to a gene; V was cut back by 6 bases and J by 7 bases. CDR3 DNA: TGCAGCGTCGAGGGACAGGGTAACCAGCCCCAGCATTTT. Its protein is CSVEGQGNQPQHF.

The chain combines TRBV9 with TRBJ1-1; D might be TRBD1 (5 bases). Germline CDR1 reads SGDLS; CDR2 reads YYNGEE. This CDR3 is built from 14 residues. V gave up 1 base and J gave up 1 base, with 8 bases separating them. The CDR3 nucleotides read TGTGCCAGCAGCGTACTAACAGGGAACACTGAAGCTTTCTTT. Its protein is CASSVLTGNTEAFF.

This clone has only a few counts. DNA for the CDR3: TGTGCCAGCAGTTGGGGACTGGCTGTAGAAAAACTGTTTTTT. This sequence encodes CASSWGLAVEKLFF. The V call is TRBV25-1, the J call TRBJ1-4, with TRBD1 as a possible D gene (5 bases). The V end lost 5 bases, the J end lost 8 bases, and 15 bases lay between the germline ends. CDR3 length equals 14 residues. Germline-derived CDR1 and CDR2 are MGHDK and SYGVNS. Variable domain in full (rest from reference TRBV25-1 and TRBJ1-4): EADIYQTPRYLVIGTGKKITLECSQTMGHDKMYWYQQDPGMELHLIHYSYGVNSTEKGDLSSESTVSRIRTEHFPLTLESARPSHTSQYLCASSWGLAVEKLFFGSGTQLSVL.